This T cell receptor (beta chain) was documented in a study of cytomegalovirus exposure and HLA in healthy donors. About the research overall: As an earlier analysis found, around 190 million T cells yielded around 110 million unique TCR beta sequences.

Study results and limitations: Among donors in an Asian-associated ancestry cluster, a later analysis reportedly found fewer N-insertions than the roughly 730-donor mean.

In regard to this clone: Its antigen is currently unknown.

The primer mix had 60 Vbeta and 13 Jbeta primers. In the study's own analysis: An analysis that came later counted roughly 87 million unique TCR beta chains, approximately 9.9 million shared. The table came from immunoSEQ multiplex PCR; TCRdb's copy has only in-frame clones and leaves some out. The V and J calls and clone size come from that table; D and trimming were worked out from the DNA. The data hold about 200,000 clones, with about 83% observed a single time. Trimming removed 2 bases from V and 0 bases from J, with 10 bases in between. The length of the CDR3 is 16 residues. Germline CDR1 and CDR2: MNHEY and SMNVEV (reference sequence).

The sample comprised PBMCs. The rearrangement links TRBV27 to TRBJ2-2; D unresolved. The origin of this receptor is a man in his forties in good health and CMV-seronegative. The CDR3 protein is CASSLSASANTGELFF. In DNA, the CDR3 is TGTGCCAGCAGTTTAAGCGCCAGCGCGAACACCGGGGAGCTGTTTTTT.